Given below is one TCR beta chain in context. The antigen is unknown. RNA in its total form was extracted from whole blood, and T cells were not sorted. This sample is drawn from a study of monozygotic twins with inflammatory bowel disease. TCRdb reprocessed the 5' RACE reads; each CDR3 protein has one entry and no DNA is given. The listing records about 43,000 distinct CDR3 sequences. Overall study results and limits: Reduced clonotype sharing with other individuals was observed in IBD patients relative to healthy twins, especially with disease activity. Twin pairs that were concordant did not differ from discordant pairs in repertoire similarity, possibly from limited power.

CDR1 is MDHEN and CDR2 is SYDVKM in the germline V gene. The CDR3 is made up of 12 amino acids. The chain has TRBV28 and TRBJ1-1. The source material was blood. The receptor comes from a human donor with ulcerative colitis or Crohn's disease, or a healthy co-twin of an affected twin (not recorded which). The CDR3 spells CASSLLGLEAFF.